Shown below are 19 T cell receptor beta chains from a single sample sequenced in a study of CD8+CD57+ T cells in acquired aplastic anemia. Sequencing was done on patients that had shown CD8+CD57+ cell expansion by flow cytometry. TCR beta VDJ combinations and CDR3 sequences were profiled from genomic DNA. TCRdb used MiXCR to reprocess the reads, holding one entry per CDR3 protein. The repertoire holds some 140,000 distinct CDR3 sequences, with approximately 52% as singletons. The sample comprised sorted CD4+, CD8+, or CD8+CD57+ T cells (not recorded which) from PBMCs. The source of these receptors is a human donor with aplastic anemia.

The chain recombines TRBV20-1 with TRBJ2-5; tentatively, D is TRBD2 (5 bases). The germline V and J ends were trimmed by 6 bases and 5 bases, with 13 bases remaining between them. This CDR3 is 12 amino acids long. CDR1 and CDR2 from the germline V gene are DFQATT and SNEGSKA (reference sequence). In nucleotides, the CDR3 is TGCAGTGCCCAGGACTCCATCGAGACCCAGTACTTC. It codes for CSAQDSIETQYF.

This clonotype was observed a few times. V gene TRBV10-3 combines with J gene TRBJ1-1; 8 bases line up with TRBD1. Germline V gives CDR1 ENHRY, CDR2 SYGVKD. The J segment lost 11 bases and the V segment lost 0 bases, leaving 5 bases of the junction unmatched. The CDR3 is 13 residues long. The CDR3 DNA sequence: TGTGCCATCAGTGAGTCCTTGGGGACAGGCGCTTTCTTT. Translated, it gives CAISESLGTGAFF.

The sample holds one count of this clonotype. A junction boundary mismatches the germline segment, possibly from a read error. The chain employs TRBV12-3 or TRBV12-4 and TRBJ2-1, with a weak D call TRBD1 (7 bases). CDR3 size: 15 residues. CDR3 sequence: CASSSTGTVARELFF. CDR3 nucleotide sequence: TGTGCCAGCAGTTCCACCGGGACAGTCGCCCGGGAGCTGTTCTTC.

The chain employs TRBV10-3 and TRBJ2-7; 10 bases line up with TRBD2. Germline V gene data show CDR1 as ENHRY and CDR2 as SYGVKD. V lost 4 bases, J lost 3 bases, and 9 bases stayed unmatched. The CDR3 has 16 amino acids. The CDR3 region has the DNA TGTGCCATCAGTGTACACCTGGCTAGCGGGAGCTACGAGCAGTACTTC. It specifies CAISVHLASGSYEQYF.

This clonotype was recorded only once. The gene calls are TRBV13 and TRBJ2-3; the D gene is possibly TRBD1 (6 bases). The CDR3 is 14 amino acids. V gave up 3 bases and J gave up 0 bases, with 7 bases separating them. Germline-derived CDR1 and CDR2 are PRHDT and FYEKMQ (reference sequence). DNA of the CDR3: TGTGCCAGCAGCTTGGACAGTAGCACAGATACGCAGTATTTT. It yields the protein CASSLDSSTDTQYF.

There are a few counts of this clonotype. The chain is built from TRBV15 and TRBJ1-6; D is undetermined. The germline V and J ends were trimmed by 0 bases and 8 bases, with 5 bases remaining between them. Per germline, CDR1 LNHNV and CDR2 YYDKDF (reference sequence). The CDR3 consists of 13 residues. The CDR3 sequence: CATSRDSYSPLHF. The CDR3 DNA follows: TGTGCCACCAGCAGAGATTCCTATTCACCCCTCCACTTT.

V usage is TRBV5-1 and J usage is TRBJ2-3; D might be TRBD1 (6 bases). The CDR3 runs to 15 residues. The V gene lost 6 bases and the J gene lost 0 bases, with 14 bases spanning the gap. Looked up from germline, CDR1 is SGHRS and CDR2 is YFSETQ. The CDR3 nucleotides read TGCGCCAGCACGAGCACAGGGACAAGCACAGATACGCAGTATTTT. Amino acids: CASTSTGTSTDTQYF.

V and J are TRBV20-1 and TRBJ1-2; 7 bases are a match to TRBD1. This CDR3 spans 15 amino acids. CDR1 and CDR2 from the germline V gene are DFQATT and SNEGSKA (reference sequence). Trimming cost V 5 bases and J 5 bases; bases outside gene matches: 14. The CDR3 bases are TGCAGTGCTCCTCCCTTCCGGGACAGATTATATGGCTACACCTTC. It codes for CSAPPFRDRLYGYTF.

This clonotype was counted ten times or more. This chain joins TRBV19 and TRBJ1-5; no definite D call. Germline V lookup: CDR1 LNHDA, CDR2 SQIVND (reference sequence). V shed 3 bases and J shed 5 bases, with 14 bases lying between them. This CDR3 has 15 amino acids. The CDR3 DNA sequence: TGTGCCAGTAGTATGGTGGGCGGACCTTATCAGCCCCAGCATTTT. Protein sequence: CASSMVGGPYQPQHF. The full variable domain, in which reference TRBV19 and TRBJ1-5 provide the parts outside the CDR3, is DGGITQSPKYLFRKEGQNVTLSCEQNLNHDAMYWYRQDPGQGLRLIYYSQIVNDFQKGDIAEGYSVSREKKESFPLTVTSAQKNPTAFYLCASSMVGGPYQPQHFGDGTRLSIL.

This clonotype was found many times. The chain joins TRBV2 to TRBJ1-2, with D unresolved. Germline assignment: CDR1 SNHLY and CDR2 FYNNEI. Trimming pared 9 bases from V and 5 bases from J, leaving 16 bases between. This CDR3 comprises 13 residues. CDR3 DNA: TGTGCCAGTCTCAGTGGCCCTTCTTATGGCTACACCTTC. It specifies CASLSGPSYGYTF.

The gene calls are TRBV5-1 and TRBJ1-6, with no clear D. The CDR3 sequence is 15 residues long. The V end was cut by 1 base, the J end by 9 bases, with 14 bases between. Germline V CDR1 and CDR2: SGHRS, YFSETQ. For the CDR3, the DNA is TGCGCCAGCAGCTTGACTCCCCCTGAAGGTTCACCCCTCCACTTT. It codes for CASSLTPPEGSPLHF.

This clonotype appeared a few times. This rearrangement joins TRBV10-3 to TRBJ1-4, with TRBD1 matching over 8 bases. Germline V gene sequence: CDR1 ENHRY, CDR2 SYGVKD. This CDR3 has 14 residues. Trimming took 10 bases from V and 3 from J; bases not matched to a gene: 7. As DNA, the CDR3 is TGTGCCACGTCAAGGACAGGGCCTAATGAAAAACTGTTTTTT. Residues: CATSRTGPNEKLFF.

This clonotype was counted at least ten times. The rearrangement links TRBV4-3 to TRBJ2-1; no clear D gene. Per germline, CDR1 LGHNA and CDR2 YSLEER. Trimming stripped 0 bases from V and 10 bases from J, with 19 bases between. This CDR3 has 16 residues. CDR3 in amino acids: CASSQDFARSVGEQFF. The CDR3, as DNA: TGCGCCAGCAGCCAAGATTTCGCCAGGTCGGTAGGAGAGCAGTTCTTC.

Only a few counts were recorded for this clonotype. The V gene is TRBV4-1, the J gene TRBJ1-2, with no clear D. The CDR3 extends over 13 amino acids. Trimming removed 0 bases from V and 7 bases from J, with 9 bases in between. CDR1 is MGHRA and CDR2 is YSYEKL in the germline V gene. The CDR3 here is CASSQDSAGGYTF. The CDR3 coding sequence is TGCGCCAGCAGCCAAGATTCGGCGGGTGGCTACACCTTC.

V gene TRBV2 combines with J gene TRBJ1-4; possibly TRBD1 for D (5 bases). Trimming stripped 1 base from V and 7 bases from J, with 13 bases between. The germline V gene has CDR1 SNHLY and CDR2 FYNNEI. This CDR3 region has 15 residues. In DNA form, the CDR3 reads TGTGCCAGCAGTGAAGGTGGGAGGGGAGGTGAAAAACTGTTTTTT. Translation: CASSEGGRGGEKLFF.

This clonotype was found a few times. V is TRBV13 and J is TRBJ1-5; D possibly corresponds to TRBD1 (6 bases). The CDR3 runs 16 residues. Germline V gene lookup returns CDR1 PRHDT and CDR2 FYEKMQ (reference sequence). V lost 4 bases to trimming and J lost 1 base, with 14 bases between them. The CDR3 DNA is TGTGCCAGCAGCTCCCGGGGGCTCGGGAGCAATCAGCCCCAGCATTTT. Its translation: CASSSRGLGSNQPQHF. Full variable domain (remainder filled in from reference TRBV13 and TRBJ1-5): AAGVIQSPRHLIKEKRETATLKCYPIPRHDTVYWYQQGPGQDPQFLISFYEKMQSDKGSIPDRFSAQQFSDYHSELNMSSLELGDSALYFCASSSRGLGSNQPQHFGDGTRLSIL.

In nucleotides, the CDR3 is TGTGCCAGCAGCTTACACCAGGGCAGCTCCTACGAGCAGTACTTC. Protein product: CASSLHQGSSYEQYF. The rearrangement links TRBV7-8 to TRBJ2-7; possibly TRBD1 for D (5 bases). Germline V lookup: CDR1 SGHVS, CDR2 FQNEAQ. This CDR3 spans 15 amino acids. Trimming removed 2 bases from V and 0 bases from J, with 11 bases in between. Based on the CDR3 plus reference TRBV7-8 and TRBJ2-7, the full variable domain is GAGVSQSPRYKVAKRGQDVALRCDPISGHVSLFWYQQALGQGPEFLTYFQNEAQLDKSGLPSDRFFAERPEGSVSTLKIQRTQQEDSAVYLCASSLHQGSSYEQYFGPGTRLTVT.

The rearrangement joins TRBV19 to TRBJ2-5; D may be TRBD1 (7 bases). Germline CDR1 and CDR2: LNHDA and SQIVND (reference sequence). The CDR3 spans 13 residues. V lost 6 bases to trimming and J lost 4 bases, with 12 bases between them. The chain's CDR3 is CASRTQGGETQYF. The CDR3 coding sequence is TGTGCCAGTAGGACTCAGGGGGGAGAGACCCAGTACTTC.

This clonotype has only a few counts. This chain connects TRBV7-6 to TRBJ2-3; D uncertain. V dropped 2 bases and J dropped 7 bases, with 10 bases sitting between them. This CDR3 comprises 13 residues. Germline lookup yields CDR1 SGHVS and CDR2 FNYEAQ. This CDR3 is CASSLTTRYTQYF. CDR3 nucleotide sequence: TGTGCCAGCAGCTTAACTACGCGATATACGCAGTATTTT. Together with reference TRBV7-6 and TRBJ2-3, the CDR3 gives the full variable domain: GAGVSQSPRYKVTKRGQDVALRCDPISGHVSLYWYRQALGQGPEFLTYFNYEAQQDKSGLPNDRFSAERPEGSISTLTIQRTEQRDSAMYRCASSLTTRYTQYFGPGTRLTVL.